The clone carrying this TCR beta chain was seen more than once but under ten times. What it binds is unknown. For the second PCR, which ran for about 6 to 12 cycles, a sample-barcoded 5' primer and a J-beta primer mix were used. TCRdb independently ran MiXCR on the 5' RACE reads; one entry per CDR3 protein. The repertoire holds roughly 1,100,000 distinct CDR3 sequences, approximately 25% seen once, with 0.65% to 0.75% in the top ten. The CDR3 spans 15 residues. The germline V gene encodes CDR1 SGHVS and CDR2 FNYEAQ. The V end lost 1 base, the J end lost 6 bases, and 12 bases lay between the germline ends. The sample is drawn from a study of blood T cells in healthy people across ages. The study, taken as a whole, reports: The unknown donor CMV status may have confounded expanded clonotype changes.

Separately, the same data were catalogued under a study of T cells of mothers and their children. That source notes: Once extracted, all RNA went into cDNA synthesis at approximately 1.5 ug per 15 ul. Related and unrelated pairs show similar shaping of TCR recombination output by thymic selection. The authors found no persistent microchimeric T cell clones.

What was sequenced was blood. The chain has TRBV7-6 and TRBJ2-2; the D is unclear. The origin of this receptor is a girl aged 2 to 10 in good health. CDR3 sequence: CASSLDSGSAGELFF. In nucleotides, the CDR3 is TGTGCCAGCAGCTTAGATTCCGGGTCGGCCGGGGAGCTGTTTTTT.